The entry that follows covers one TCR beta chain sequence. Its antigen is not identified. The sample comes from a study of long-term antiretroviral therapy in people with HIV. Findings of the study overall: Controls showed broader CDR3 length ranges than did the HIV repertoires. Adherence to ART, viral resistance and therapy changes lacked any data. The repertoire was dominated at all time points by clones expanded before ART.

The assay used was immunoSEQ (version v3.0), run at survey level. Some clones are missing from TCRdb's copy, which holds only in-frame ones; the method was immunoSEQ multiplex PCR. In the table there are about 36,000 clones, 75% to 85% of which are singletons. Source: unsorted PBMCs, taken 3.4 years after starting antiretroviral therapy. This TCR came from a man younger than 45 with HIV.

In DNA form, the CDR3 reads TGTGCCAGTAGCCCGATACACCATACGGGCAATCAGCCCCAGCATTTT. Translated: CASSPIHHTGNQPQHF. The gene calls are TRBV19 and TRBJ1-5; D is uncertain. Germline V gene data show CDR1 as LNHDA and CDR2 as SQIVND (reference sequence). Trimming took 6 bases from V and 2 from J, leaving 17 bases between them. The CDR3 runs 16 residues.